This TCR beta chain was recovered during a study of human T cells and chemical hapten exposure. With 1 base removed from V and 1 base from J, the gap between germline ends came to 6 bases. Looked up from germline, CDR1 is SGHVS and CDR2 is FQNEAQ. The CDR3 extends over 14 amino acids. Separate cDNA molecules received unique molecular identifiers, which the library attached to them. TCRdb re-called the RACE reads through MiXCR, storing one row per CDR3 protein. This table has approximately 100,000 distinct CDR3 sequences, approximately 11% appearing once. Time point here: patch test 1, 2 weeks after DPC sensitization. Stated treatment: therapeutic diphenylcyclopropenone sensitization with weekly scalp DPC. Drawing of blood took place ahead of applying each patch test.

The gene calls are TRBV7-8 and TRBJ2-3; D not certain. The source is a woman aged 40 to 50 with alopecia areata. Some clones in this sample may be carry-over from other donors' samples. Sequencing used whole blood, obtained in connection with sensitization to the hapten diphenylcyclopropenone (DPC). Here the CDR3 reads CASSLDEGTDTQYF. As DNA, the CDR3 is TGTGCCAGCAGCTTAGATGAGGGCACAGATACGCAGTATTTT.